This TCR beta chain was observed in a study of T cells in narcolepsy. Looking at the study overall: Healthy controls were enrolled alongside patients with narcolepsy type 1 or type 2.

Points from the study as a whole: Autoreactive clonotypes reportedly recurred in blood of same and different patients, not controls. Comparing one patient's CSF and blood CD4+ clonotypes highlighted HCRT- and TRIB2-specific autoreactive clonotypes. In some patient and control memory CD4+ samples, autoreactive clones were absent.

Regarding this clone: What it binds is not known.

This table comes from immunoSEQ multiplex PCR, and its TCRdb copy is limited to in-frame clones, with some not included. In the table there are 30,000 to 35,000 clones, 80% to 85% of which are singletons. The germline V gene has CDR1 SQVTM and CDR2 ANQGSEA. This CDR3 comprises 14 residues. The trim removed 6 bases at V and 2 bases at J, leaving 8 bases unmatched. V is TRBV29-1 and J is TRBJ2-7, with 9 bases aligning to TRBD1. This receptor was taken from a human donor with narcolepsy. Material for sequencing was CD45RA- memory CD4+ T cells from PBMCs. This CDR3 reads CSVGRDRATYEQYF. CDR3 in DNA: TGCAGCGTCGGCCGGGACAGGGCCACCTACGAGCAGTACTTC.